The 2 T cell receptor beta chains below were found in one sample sequenced in a study of shared clonotypes between healthy human individuals. Libraries were prepared by immunoSEQ multiplex PCR; TCRdb keeps only in-frame clonotypes and omits some of them. Among approximately 320,000 clones listed, approximately 79% were seen once. Sample: memory CD4+ T cells sorted from blood. Subset indicated: CD45RA-negative fraction. These receptor sequences come from a man aged 25 to 40 in good health.

This clone occurred once. One end of the junction fails to match germline, which may point to a read error. This chain uses TRBV5-5 with TRBJ2-7; maybe TRBD1 (6 bases). The CDR3 runs 12 residues. From germline, CDR1 is SGHKS and CDR2 YYEKEE (reference sequence). In DNA form, the CDR3 reads TGTGCCAGCAGCACCGAGGTTACGAGCAGGGGATTC. Translating it yields CASSTEVTSRGF.

The genes are TRBV5-4 and TRBJ2-1; 10 positions match TRBD2. V lost 5 bases to trimming and J lost 0 bases; unmatched junction nucleotides: 11. Germline values: CDR1 SGHNT, CDR2 YYREEE (reference sequence). This CDR3 contains 18 residues. The CDR3 sequence is CASSSATSGKSSYNEQFF. In DNA, the CDR3 is TGTGCCAGCAGTAGCGCCACTAGCGGGAAGAGCTCCTACAATGAGCAGTTCTTC.